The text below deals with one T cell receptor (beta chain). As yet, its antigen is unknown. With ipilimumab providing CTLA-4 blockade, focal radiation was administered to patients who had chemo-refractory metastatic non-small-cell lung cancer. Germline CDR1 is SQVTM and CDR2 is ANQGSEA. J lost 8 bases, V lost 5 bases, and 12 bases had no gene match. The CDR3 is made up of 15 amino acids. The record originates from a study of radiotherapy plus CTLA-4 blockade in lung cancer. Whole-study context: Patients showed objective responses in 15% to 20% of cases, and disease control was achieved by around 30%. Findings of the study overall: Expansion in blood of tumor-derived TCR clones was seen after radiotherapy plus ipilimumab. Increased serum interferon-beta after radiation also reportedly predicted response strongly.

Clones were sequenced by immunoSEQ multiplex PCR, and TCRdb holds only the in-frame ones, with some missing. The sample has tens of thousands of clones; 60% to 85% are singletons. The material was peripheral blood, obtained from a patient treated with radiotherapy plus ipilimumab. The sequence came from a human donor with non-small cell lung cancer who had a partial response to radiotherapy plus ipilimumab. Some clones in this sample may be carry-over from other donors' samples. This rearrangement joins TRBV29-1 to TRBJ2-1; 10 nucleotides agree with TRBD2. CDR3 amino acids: CSVYSSGSTMDEQFF. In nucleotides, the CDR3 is TGCAGCGTTTATTCTAGCGGGAGTACCATGGATGAGCAGTTCTTC.